The entry that follows covers one T cell receptor beta chain sequence. The data belong to a study of blood T cell repertoires in COVID-19. On the study more broadly: Sites across the United States, Italy and Spain contributed samples from acute and convalescent COVID-19. T cells, B-cell-depleted T cells, or PBMCs provided the cDNA or gDNA that served as material.

Everyone who took part was roughly 18 to 89 years old, and they came from fewer than 25 US areas. Each recovered donor of Cohort 3 presented with two negative PCRs, clearance, or symptom resolution. Clones were read by immunoSEQ multiplex PCR, and TCRdb kept only the in-frame ones, dropping some. The sample contains about 410,000 clones, around nine tenths of which appear only once. V was cut by 3 bases and J by 2 bases, with 11 bases left in between. This CDR3 comprises 14 residues. From germline, CDR1 is MGHRA and CDR2 YSYEKL. Sequenced input: PBMCs or T cells enriched from blood (not recorded which). The chain is built from TRBV4-1 and TRBJ2-7, with D maybe TRBD2 (6 bases). This TCR derives from a woman in her twenties or thirties who had recovered from COVID-19. The CDR3: CASSQLAFTYEQYF. The DNA for the CDR3 is TGCGCCAGCAGCCAGCTAGCGTTTACCTACGAGCAGTACTTC.